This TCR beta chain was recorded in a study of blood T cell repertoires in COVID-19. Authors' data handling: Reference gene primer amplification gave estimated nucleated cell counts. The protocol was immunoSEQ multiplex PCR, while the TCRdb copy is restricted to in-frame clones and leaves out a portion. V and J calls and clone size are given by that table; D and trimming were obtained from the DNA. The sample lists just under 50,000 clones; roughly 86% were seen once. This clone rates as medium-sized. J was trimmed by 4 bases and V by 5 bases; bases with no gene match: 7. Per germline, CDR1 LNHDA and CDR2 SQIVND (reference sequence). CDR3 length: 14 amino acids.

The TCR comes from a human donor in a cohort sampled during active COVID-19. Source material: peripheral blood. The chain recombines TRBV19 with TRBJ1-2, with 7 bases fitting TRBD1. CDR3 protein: CASSSTTGIYGYTF. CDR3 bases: TGTGCCAGTAGTTCCACGACAGGGATCTATGGCTACACCTTC.